The clone carrying this T cell receptor beta chain was found once. The source of the sample is a study of blood T cell repertoires in COVID-19. CDR3 length equals 13 residues. Germline V gene data show CDR1 as SQVTM and CDR2 as ANQGSEA. The J segment lost 6 bases and the V segment lost 8 bases, leaving 9 bases of the junction unmatched. In the original processing: For nucleated cells, counts were estimated from reference gene primer amplification. Produced via immunoSEQ multiplex PCR; TCRdb's table is partial and in-frame only. V and J calls and clone size are copied from that table; D and trimming were computed from the DNA. The sample has 200,000 to 250,000 clones; approximately 82% are singletons.

The sequencing sample was made of peripheral blood. The genes are TRBV29-1 and TRBJ1-2, with 10 bases that match TRBD1. This receptor was obtained from an elderly woman with active or convalescent COVID-19. CDR3 in amino acids: CSTLKDRGNGYTF. The CDR3 DNA reads TGCAGCACTCTGAAGGACAGGGGGAATGGCTACACCTTC.